Each of the 17 T cell receptor beta chains below was sequenced from the same sample in a study of blood T cell repertoires in COVID-19. Data came from immunoSEQ multiplex PCR; TCRdb stores just in-frame clones and leaves some out. The table has some 65,000 clones, about nine tenths seen once. The sequencing input was peripheral blood. These receptors were obtained from a man in his 60s with acute or convalescent COVID-19.

The chain has TRBV5-8 and TRBJ1-5; 7 bases are shared with TRBD1. The CDR3 is made up of 15 amino acids. V lost 3 bases to trimming and J lost 0 bases; unmatched junction nucleotides: 3. Germline V gene lookup returns CDR1 SGHTS and CDR2 YDEGEE. CDR3 sequence: CASSYRGYSNQPQHF. The CDR3 region has the DNA TGTGCCAGCAGCTACAGGGGATATAGCAATCAGCCCCAGCATTTT.

The chain is built from TRBV3-1 (or the pseudogene TRBV3-2) and TRBJ1-2, with D possibly being TRBD1 (5 bases). The CDR3 runs 12 residues. Trimming stripped 0 bases from V and 14 bases from J, with 13 bases between. Germline-derived CDR1 and CDR2 are LGHDT and YNNKEL (reference sequence). This CDR3 reads CASSQEFQDKTF. Here the CDR3 DNA reads TGTGCCAGCAGCCAAGAATTCCAGGACAAGACCTTC.

The CDR3 DNA is TGTGCCAGCAGCCCAAAGAGCTCTGAAGCTTTCTTT. It is translated as CASSPKSSEAFF. The rearrangement uses TRBV7-9 and TRBJ1-1, with D hard to call. This CDR3 spans 12 amino acids. Germline V CDR1 and CDR2: SEHNR, FQNEAQ (reference sequence). V shed 5 bases and J shed 6 bases, with 10 bases lying between them.

The genes are TRBV5-5 and TRBJ2-7, with 7 bases fitting TRBD2. With 4 bases clipped from V and 6 bases from J, the junction kept 13 bases outside the gene matches. The length of the CDR3 is 15 residues. Germline V gene lookup returns CDR1 SGHKS and CDR2 YYEKEE (reference sequence). Written as DNA, the CDR3 is TGTGCCAGCAGCCTGGAAAGGGGAGGGAGAGGCGAGCAGTACTTC. Translated, it gives CASSLERGGRGEQYF. Full variable domain (remainder filled in from reference TRBV5-5 and TRBJ2-7): DAGVTQSPTHLIKTRGQQVTLRCSPISGHKSVSWYQQVLGQGPQFIFQYYEKEERGRGNFPDRFSARQFPNYSSELNVNALLLGDSALYLCASSLERGGRGEQYFGPGTRLTVT.

The chain is built from TRBV5-1 and TRBJ1-1; 11 nucleotides match TRBD1. CDR1 and CDR2 (germline): SGHRS, YFSETQ. Trimming cost V 0 bases and J 5 bases; bases outside gene matches: 6. The CDR3 has 16 amino acids. The CDR3 loop is CASSLASGTGGTEAFF. The CDR3 DNA follows: TGCGCCAGCAGCTTGGCCTCCGGGACAGGGGGGACTGAAGCTTTCTTT.

The chain combines TRBV5-1 with TRBJ2-5; tentatively, D is TRBD2 (6 bases). Per the germline V gene, CDR1 is SGHRS and CDR2 is YFSETQ. The CDR3 is 14 amino acids. V was trimmed by 0 bases and J by 4 bases, leaving 10 bases between them. This chain's CDR3 is CASSLADYVETQYF. CDR3 DNA sequence: TGCGCCAGCAGCTTGGCGGACTATGTAGAGACCCAGTACTTC.

CDR3 in DNA: TGTGCCAGCAGCGAGTGGGCGCGCCCTAGCGGGGGGCCCACAGATACGCAGTATTTT. Protein: CASSEWARPSGGPTDTQYF. The rearrangement uses TRBV9 and TRBJ2-3; TRBD2 matches 11 bases. V lost 3 bases, J lost 2 bases, and 14 bases stayed unmatched. Per the germline V gene, CDR1 is SGDLS and CDR2 is YYNGEE. The CDR3 contains 19 residues.

The chain links TRBV11-3 to TRBJ2-7, with 9 nucleotides matching TRBD1. The CDR3 extends over 15 amino acids. The V and J ends lost 5 bases and 3 bases, in that order; junction bases with no gene match: 8. Germline V CDR1 and CDR2: SGHNT, YENEEA. The CDR3 coding sequence is TGTGCCAGCAGCCTCGGCGGGACAGGGAGCTACGAGCAGTACTTC. It translates to CASSLGGTGSYEQYF.

The chain joins TRBV27 to TRBJ1-1, with TRBD1 identical over 7 bases. The J segment lost 0 bases and the V segment lost 4 bases, leaving 8 bases of the junction unmatched. This CDR3 comprises 16 residues. Germline V lookup: CDR1 MNHEY, CDR2 SMNVEV (reference sequence). The CDR3 spells CASSSVTGTVNTEAFF. CDR3 nucleotides: TGTGCCAGCAGTTCAGTCACCGGGACAGTGAACACTGAAGCTTTCTTT.

The chain links TRBV19 to TRBJ2-3, with TRBD2 matching over 8 bases. The CDR3 runs 16 residues. CDR1 is LNHDA and CDR2 is SQIVND in the germline V gene (reference sequence). V lost 6 bases and J lost 0; bases outside the gene matches: 8. This CDR3 reads CASSRTSSASTDTQYF. The CDR3 DNA is TGTGCCAGTAGCCGGACTAGCTCGGCTAGCACAGATACGCAGTATTTT.

The chain employs TRBV29-1 and TRBJ1-2; D gene unclear. CDR1 and CDR2 from the germline V gene are SQVTM and ANQGSEA. The CDR3 covers 13 residues. Trimming took 3 bases from V and 9 from J, leaving 17 bases between them. CDR3 nucleotides: TGCAGCGTTGATAGCACAACTCCTTATCGCTACACCTTC. Amino acids: CSVDSTTPYRYTF.

The rearrangement links TRBV10-1 to TRBJ2-3; the match to TRBD2 covers 12 bases. The CDR3 totals 14 residues. Germline V lookup: CDR1 WNHNN, CDR2 SYGVQD (reference sequence). Trimming removed 6 bases from V and 6 bases from J; junction bases left unmatched: 4. Here the CDR3 DNA reads TGCGCCAGCAGCCGGACTAGCGGGGTTGATACGCAGTATTTT. Its protein is CASSRTSGVDTQYF.

The V call is TRBV5-1, the J call TRBJ1-6, with D perhaps matching TRBD1 (5 bases). The CDR3 extends over 14 amino acids. V lost 3 bases to trimming and J lost 7 bases, with 11 bases between them. Germline values: CDR1 SGHRS, CDR2 YFSETQ. CDR3: CASSWGELNSPLHF. The CDR3, as DNA: TGCGCCAGCAGCTGGGGCGAGTTGAATTCACCCCTCCACTTT.

This chain uses TRBV19 with TRBJ1-3, with D uncertain. V lost 5 bases and J lost 1, with 15 bases in between. This CDR3 has 16 amino acids. Germline assignment: CDR1 LNHDA and CDR2 SQIVND (reference sequence). This CDR3 is CASSLPGGKSGNTIYF. The CDR3 DNA is TGTGCCAGTAGTCTCCCGGGCGGGAAATCTGGAAACACCATATATTTT.

This clone was seen a single time. V is TRBV19 and J is TRBJ2-3, with D tentatively TRBD1 (5 bases). Germline lookup yields CDR1 LNHDA and CDR2 SQIVND (reference sequence). Deletions cut 3 bases from V and 0 bases from J, with 10 bases between. The CDR3 runs 15 residues. CDR3 protein: CASSMARASTDTQYF. CDR3 DNA sequence: TGTGCCAGTAGTATGGCCAGGGCTAGCACAGATACGCAGTATTTT.

The V and J genes are TRBV3-1 (or the pseudogene TRBV3-2) and TRBJ1-5, with TRBD1 as a possible D gene (6 bases). There are 14 residues in the CDR3. V was shortened by 5 bases and J by 4 bases, with 12 bases between the two germline ends. In germline, CDR1 is LGHDT, CDR2 YNNKEL (reference sequence). The DNA for the CDR3 is TGTGCCAGCAGCTTTGGACAGTCAAATCAGCCCCAGCATTTT. This codes for CASSFGQSNQPQHF.

This chain links TRBV11-2 with TRBJ2-1, with 7 bases identical to TRBD1. The V gene's germline CDR1 is SGHAT and CDR2 FQNNGV. This CDR3 is 14 amino acids long. V shed 2 bases, J shed 3 bases, and the junction held 1 base outside the gene matches. For the CDR3, the DNA is TGTGCCAGCAGCTTAAGACAGGGCTACAATGAGCAGTTCTTC. Protein product: CASSLRQGYNEQFF.